Presented here are 14 T cell receptor beta chains from one specimen sequenced in a study of prognosis after radiotherapy for stage I lung cancer. Multiplex PCR in two rounds served to amplify TCR beta CDR3 from genomic DNA. Specific primers for each TRBV and TRBJ gene were what first-round PCR used. TCRdb reprocessed the multiplex PCR reads via MiXCR and lists one record per CDR3 protein. There are 51,000 or so distinct CDR3 sequences in the sample; roughly 36% occur only once, and 9.2% lies in the top ten. The source material was PBMCs, sampled before or after stereotactic body radiation therapy (not recorded which). These receptors came from a donor aged 50 or older with non-small cell lung cancer.

V gene TRBV28 combines with J gene TRBJ2-4; 7 bases line up with TRBD2. Germline-derived CDR1 and CDR2 are MDHEN and SYDVKM. The CDR3 runs 16 residues. The V and J ends lost 5 bases and 9 bases, in that order; junction bases with no gene match: 16. Written as DNA, the CDR3 is TGTGCCAGCAGTCCCCACCGTCTAGCGGTCACAGGCATTCAGTACTTC. It specifies CASSPHRLAVTGIQYF. Variable domain in full (rest from reference TRBV28 and TRBJ2-4): DVKVTQSSRYLVKRTGEKVFLECVQDMDHENMFWYRQDPGLGLRLIYFSYDVKMKEKGDIPEGYSVSREKKERFSLILESASTNQTSMYLCASSPHRLAVTGIQYFGAGTRLSVL.

This clonotype came up many times. CDR3 residues: CASSLQSGTVGEQFF. Here the CDR3 DNA reads TGTGCCAGCAGTCTGCAGAGCGGGACTGTCGGGGAGCAGTTCTTC. The V and J genes are TRBV6-1 and TRBJ2-1; 7 nucleotides agree with TRBD2. Losses at the gene ends were 5 bases for V and 10 bases for J; bases not matched to a gene: 14. In germline, CDR1 is MNHNS, CDR2 SASEGT. The CDR3 spans 15 residues.

About this clonotype: A read error is possible here, since a much larger clone lies one base away. The rearrangement joins TRBV2 to TRBJ2-6; D uncertain. The germline CDR1 and CDR2 sequences are SNHLY and FYNNEI. CDR3 size: 14 residues. Trimming removed 7 bases at V and 2 bases at J, with 9 bases between. For the CDR3, the DNA is TGTGCCAGCAAGGATACCGCTGGGGCCAACGTCCTGACTTTC. It is translated as CASKDTAGANVLTF.

In DNA form, the CDR3 reads TGTGCCACCCAACGTCGCGGGAATAGCGGGAGGAGGTCTGGAACAGGGGAGCTGTTTTTT. Translated: CATQRRGNSGRRSGTGELFF. The chain uses TRBV27 and TRBJ2-2; 10 nucleotides line up with TRBD2. Germline V gene sequence: CDR1 MNHEY, CDR2 SMNVEV (reference sequence). The CDR3 length is 20 residues. The junction had 28 bases not matched to a gene; V was cut back by 10 bases and J by 8 bases.

This clonotype has at least ten counts. The chain carries TRBV3-1 and TRBJ2-1, with D maybe TRBD2 (6 bases). This CDR3 has 14 amino acids. The V gene lost 4 bases and the J gene lost 10 bases, with 17 bases spanning the gap. Germline V lookup: CDR1 LGHDT, CDR2 YNNKEL (reference sequence). CDR3 in DNA: TGTGCCAGCAGCCCGGGACTCGGGCAAGGGGAGCAGTTCTTC. As protein: CASSPGLGQGEQFF.

This clonotype was detected ten times or more. This chain uses TRBV4-1 with TRBJ2-2; 10 bases fit TRBD2. With 4 bases clipped from V and 4 bases from J, the junction kept 6 bases outside the gene matches. Germline CDR1 is MGHRA and CDR2 is YSYEKL. This CDR3 region has 16 residues. The CDR3 nucleotides are TGCGCCAGCAGCCGGACTAGCGGTTCCTCCACCGGGGAGCTGTTTTTT. It yields the protein CASSRTSGSSTGELFF.

The chain uses TRBV19 and TRBJ2-2; 7 bases are shared with TRBD2. Trimming cost V 9 bases and J 5 bases; bases outside gene matches: 6. The CDR3 covers 13 residues. In germline, CDR1 is LNHDA, CDR2 SQIVND (reference sequence). The CDR3 DNA follows: TGTGCCAGCGAAGCGGGACCGACCGGGGAGCTGTTTTTT. Protein product: CASEAGPTGELFF.

As to this clonotype: A read error may be the cause here, since a much bigger clone is one base away. The V call is TRBV19, the J call TRBJ1-1; D is ambiguous. Trimming took off 5 bases at V and 0 bases at J, with 13 bases between the two ends. Germline lookup yields CDR1 LNHDA and CDR2 SQIVND (reference sequence). CDR3 size: 15 residues. The CDR3 sequence: CASSGKSALNTEAFF. CDR3 coding DNA: TGTGCCAGTAGTGGTAAGTCAGCACTGAACACTGAAGCTTTCTTT.

This clonotype was recorded at least ten times. This chain connects TRBV12-3 or TRBV12-4 to TRBJ2-1, with D unclear. Trimming removed 0 bases at V and 14 bases at J, with 11 bases between. The CDR3 contains 12 residues. CDR3 nucleotides: TGTGCCAGCAGTTTAGCCACCGCCGCGAAGTTCTTC. The encoded protein is CASSLATAAKFF.

In regard to this clonotype: A read error may be the cause here, since a much bigger clone is one base away. The rearrangement joins TRBV20-1 to TRBJ2-5, with 7 nucleotides matching TRBD1. The germline CDR1 and CDR2 sequences are DFQATT and SNEGSKA (reference sequence). V was clipped by 0 bases and J by 5 bases; unmatched bases: 6. CDR3 length: 14 residues. The CDR3 here is CSAREVQGLETQYF. The CDR3 DNA follows: TGCAGTGCTAGAGAAGTACAGGGGCTCGAGACCCAGTACTTC.

This clonotype was counted ten times or more. The chain carries TRBV7-2 and TRBJ2-7, with TRBD2 matching 9 bases. Germline assignment: CDR1 SGHTA and CDR2 FQGNSA. The V and J ends lost 5 bases and 7 bases, in that order; junction bases with no gene match: 12. CDR3 size: 15 residues. CDR3 nucleotide sequence: TGTGCCAGCAGCCCCCAAGGCGGGAGGGCCGAAGAGCAGTACTTC. Protein sequence: CASSPQGGRAEEQYF.

This clonotype rates as medium-sized. V is TRBV24-1 and J is TRBJ2-1; 11 nucleotides agree with TRBD2. J gave up 10 bases and V 12 bases, and 10 bases lay outside the gene matches. This CDR3 has 13 amino acids. CDR1 and CDR2 from the germline V gene are KGHDR and SFDVKD. DNA of the CDR3: TGTGCCTCCGGGACTAGCGGTTTGGAAGAGCAGTTCTTC. It specifies CASGTSGLEEQFF.

This clonotype was observed at least ten times. The chain has TRBV24-1 and TRBJ2-3; 9 bases are a match to TRBD2. The CDR3 is 17 amino acids. The germline V gene has CDR1 KGHDR and CDR2 SFDVKD. The V and J ends lost 1 base and 6 bases, in that order; junction bases with no gene match: 10. CDR3 DNA: TGTGCCACCAGTGATTTTGGCGGGAGGGCCCGTGGTGATACGCAGTATTTT. It specifies CATSDFGGRARGDTQYF.

This clonotype was detected many times. CDR3 nucleotide sequence: TGCAGCCCGACAGGGGTGACACAAGAGACCCAGTACTTC. This codes for CSPTGVTQETQYF. The J gene is TRBJ2-5, the V gene TRBV20-1, with 8 bases lining up with TRBD1. CDR3 length: 13 residues. Germline-derived CDR1 and CDR2 are DFQATT and SNEGSKA (reference sequence).